The 6 T cell receptor beta chains listed next were all sequenced from one sample in a study of response to subunit inactivated influenza vaccine (dated by TCRdb to the late 2010s). Libraries were constructed by RT-PCR. The run used an Illumina HiSeq 2500. TCRdb reprocessed the public reads (quality trimming at Q25 with fastp, clone calling with MiXCR) and kept in-frame beta chains. Here each entry gathers all rows of one CDR3 protein and keeps the most common genes and DNA. This sample lists about 700,000 distinct CDR3 sequences; 14% were detected once. Around 7% of the sample rests with the top ten. The specimen was PBMCs from blood, collected 14 to 15 days before vaccination. These receptors all stem from a man aged 50-60 years who received an inactivated influenza vaccine. Donor details come from another sample of the same person, matched by shared clones.

About this clonotype: Being one base from a much bigger clone, this may be a read error. V usage is TRBV20-1 and J usage is TRBJ2-1; TRBD1 or TRBD2 may be the D gene (5 bases each). The CDR3 spans 16 residues. CDR1 DFQATT and CDR2 SNEGSKA come from the germline V gene (reference sequence). Trimming shortened V by 0 bases and J by 7 bases, and 19 bases separated the two germline ends. CDR3 DNA: TGCAGTGCTAGAGATATTATCGGGGCGGTTGGTAATGAGCAGTTCTTC. It is translated as CSARDIIGAVGNEQFF.

V and J are TRBV6-2 or TRBV6-3 and TRBJ2-1; 11 bases agree with TRBD2. The CDR3 contains 18 residues. Germline V lookup: CDR1 MNHEY, CDR2 SVGEGT. After removal of 10 bases from V and 0 bases from J, the junction contained 14 bases not matched to a gene. This CDR3 is CANNVGLAGGDSYNEQFF. Written as DNA, the CDR3 is TGTGCCAATAACGTGGGGCTAGCGGGAGGCGACTCCTACAATGAGCAGTTCTTC.

This clonotype was picked up a small number of times. The chain carries TRBV29-1 and TRBJ2-5, with no clear D. Trimming took off 7 bases at V and 5 bases at J, with 8 bases between the two ends. From germline, CDR1 is SQVTM and CDR2 ANQGSEA. The CDR3 loop spans 10 amino acids. CDR3 loop: CSAGSETQYF. In DNA form, the CDR3 reads TGCAGCGCCGGGTCGGAGACCCAGTACTTC.

In this sample, this clonotype turned up a few times. The chain carries TRBV6-2 or TRBV6-3 and TRBJ2-7, with TRBD1 matching over 7 bases. Germline V gives CDR1 MNHEY, CDR2 SVGEGT. V shed 2 bases, J shed 6 bases, and the junction held 13 bases outside the gene matches. CDR3 length: 16 residues. The CDR3 region has the DNA TGTGCCAGCAGTTACCGCAGGGACAGTAAAACTCCCGAGCAGTACTTC. Encoded protein: CASSYRRDSKTPEQYF.

The V gene is TRBV4-2, the J gene TRBJ2-5; 8 nucleotides match TRBD2. The ends lost 5 bases at V and 5 bases at J; junction bases unmatched: 10. Germline V gene lookup returns CDR1 LGHNA and CDR2 YNFKEQ. CDR3 length equals 15 residues. This CDR3 reads CASSEHSGMAETQYF. CDR3 nucleotide sequence: TGTGCCAGCAGCGAACATAGCGGGATGGCGGAGACCCAGTACTTC.

This rearrangement joins TRBV12-1 to TRBJ2-7; the table's D call, TRBD2, was not checked against the DNA. TRBV12-1 is a pseudogene segment. The CDR3 covers 15 residues. CDR3 protein: CASSTRTSGPYEQYF. CDR3 DNA: TGTGCCAGCAGCACCCGGACTAGCGGACCCTACGAGCAGTACTTC.